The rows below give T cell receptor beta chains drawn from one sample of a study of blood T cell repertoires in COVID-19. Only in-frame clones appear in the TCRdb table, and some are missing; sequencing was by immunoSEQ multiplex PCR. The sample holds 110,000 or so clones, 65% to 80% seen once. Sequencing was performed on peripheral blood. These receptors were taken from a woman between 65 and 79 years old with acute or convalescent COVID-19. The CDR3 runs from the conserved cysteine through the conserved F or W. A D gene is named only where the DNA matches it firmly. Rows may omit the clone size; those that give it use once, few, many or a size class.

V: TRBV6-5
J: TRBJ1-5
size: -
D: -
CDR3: CASSYGGGNQPQHF
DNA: TGTGCCAGCAGTTACGGGGGGGGAAATCAGCCCCAGCATTTT

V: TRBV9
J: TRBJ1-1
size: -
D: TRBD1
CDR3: CASSSGGYSETEAFF
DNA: TGTGCCAGCAGCTCAGGGGGGTACAGTGAGACTGAAGCTTTCTTT

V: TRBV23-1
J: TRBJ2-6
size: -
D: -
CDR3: CASSPRRGMKFLTF
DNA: TGCGCCAGCAGTCCCCGGCGGGGTATGAAATTCCTGACTTTC

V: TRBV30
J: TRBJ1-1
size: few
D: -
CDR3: CAWSVQGTEAFF
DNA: TGTGCCTGGAGTGTACAGGGAACTGAAGCTTTCTTT

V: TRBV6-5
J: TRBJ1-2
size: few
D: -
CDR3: CASSYSRGSNYGYTF
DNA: TGTGCCAGCAGTTACTCAAGGGGATCGAACTATGGCTACACCTTC

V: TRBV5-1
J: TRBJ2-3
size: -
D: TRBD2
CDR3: CASSSQAGAGTDTQYF
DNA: TGCGCCAGCAGTTCTCAAGCGGGGGCCGGCACAGATACGCAGTATTTT

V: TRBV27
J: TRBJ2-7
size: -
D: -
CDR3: CASRDSYEQYF
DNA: TGTGCCAGCAGAGACAGCTACGAGCAGTACTTC

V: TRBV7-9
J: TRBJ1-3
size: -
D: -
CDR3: CASSLLQGGSGNTIYF
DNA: TGTGCCAGCAGCTTACTTCAGGGAGGCTCTGGAAACACCATATATTTT

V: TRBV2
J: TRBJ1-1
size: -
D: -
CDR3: CASTFRRSGTEAFF
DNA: TGTGCCAGCACCTTCAGGAGGTCGGGCACTGAAGCTTTCTTT

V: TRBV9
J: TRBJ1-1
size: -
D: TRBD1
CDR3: CASSVGGQIPNTEAFF
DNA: TGTGCCAGCAGCGTAGGGGGACAGATCCCGAACACTGAAGCTTTCTTT

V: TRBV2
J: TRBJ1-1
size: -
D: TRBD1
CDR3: CASMLQGGNTEAFF
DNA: TGTGCCAGCATGTTACAGGGGGGGAACACTGAAGCTTTCTTT

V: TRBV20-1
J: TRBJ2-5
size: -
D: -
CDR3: CSGSYEETQYF
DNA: TGCAGTGGCTCCTATGAAGAGACCCAGTACTTC

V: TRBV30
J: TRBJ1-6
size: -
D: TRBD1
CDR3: CAWSVGQENSPLHF
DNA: TGTGCCTGGAGTGTAGGACAGGAAAATTCACCCCTCCACTTT

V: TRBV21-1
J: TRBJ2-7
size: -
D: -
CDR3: CATGIPPYEQYF
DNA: TGTGCTACAGGGATCCCCCCCTACGAGCAGTACTTC

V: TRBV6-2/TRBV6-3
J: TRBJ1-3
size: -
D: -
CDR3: CASSWTAHSGNTIYF
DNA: TGTGCCAGCAGTTGGACAGCTCATTCTGGAAACACCATATATTTT

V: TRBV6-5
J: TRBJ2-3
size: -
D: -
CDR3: CASSRDKLTDTQYF
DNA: TGTGCCAGCAGTAGGGACAAACTCACAGATACGCAGTATTTT

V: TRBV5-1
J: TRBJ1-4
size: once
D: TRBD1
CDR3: CASSSGTGGSGNEKLFF
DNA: TGCGCCAGTAGTTCCGGGACAGGGGGCAGTGGTAATGAAAAACTGTTTTTT

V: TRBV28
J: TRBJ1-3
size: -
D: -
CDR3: CASSYRTVRNTIYF
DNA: TGTGCCAGCAGCTACAGGACAGTTCGAAACACCATATATTTT

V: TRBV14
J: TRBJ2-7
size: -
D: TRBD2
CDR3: CASSQGNSGGAVEQYF
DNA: TGTGCCAGCAGCCAAGGGAATTCCGGGGGGGCCGTCGAGCAGTACTTC

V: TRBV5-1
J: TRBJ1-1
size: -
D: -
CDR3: CASSPREQNTEAFF
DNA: TGCGCCAGCAGCCCAAGGGAGCAGAATACTGAAGCTTTCTTT

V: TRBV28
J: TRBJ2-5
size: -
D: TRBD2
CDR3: CASSLQGLAGGPGRETQYF
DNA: TGTGCCAGCAGTCTCCAGGGACTAGCGGGGGGGCCCGGGAGAGAGACCCAGTACTTC

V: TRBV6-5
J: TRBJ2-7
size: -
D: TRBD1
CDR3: CASRRDSSYEQYF
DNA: TGTGCCAGCAGACGGGACAGCTCCTACGAGCAGTACTTC

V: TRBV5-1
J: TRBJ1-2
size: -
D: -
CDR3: CASSFLLAGRSNYGYTF
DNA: TGCGCCAGCAGCTTTTTATTGGCAGGTCGGTCTAACTATGGCTACACCTTC

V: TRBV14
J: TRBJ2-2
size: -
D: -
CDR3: CAHILDIGGNGVRTGELFF
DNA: TGTGCCCACATTTTGGATATAGGGGGAAATGGGGTACGAACCGGGGAGCTGTTTTTT

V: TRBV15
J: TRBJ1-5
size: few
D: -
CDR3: CATSTGGNQPQHF
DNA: TGTGCCACCAGTACCGGGGGCAATCAGCCCCAGCATTTT

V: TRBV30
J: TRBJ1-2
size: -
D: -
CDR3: CAWSVLDASGGYTF
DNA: TGTGCCTGGAGTGTACTGGATGCCAGCGGAGGCTACACCTTC

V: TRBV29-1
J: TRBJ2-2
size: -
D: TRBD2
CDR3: CSVEAGVRTGELFF
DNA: TGCAGCGTTGAGGCGGGGGTTAGAACCGGGGAGCTGTTTTTT